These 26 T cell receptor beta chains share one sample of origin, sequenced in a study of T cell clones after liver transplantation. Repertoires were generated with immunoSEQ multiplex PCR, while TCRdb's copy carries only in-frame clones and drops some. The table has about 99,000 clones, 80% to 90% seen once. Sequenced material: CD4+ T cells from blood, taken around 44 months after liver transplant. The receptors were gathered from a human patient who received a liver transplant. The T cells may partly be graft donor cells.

CDR3 region: CAISESNRVSGYTF. The CDR3 region has the DNA TGTGCCATCAGTGAGTCGAACAGGGTCTCTGGCTACACCTTC. The V call is TRBV10-3, the J call TRBJ1-2; the D gene is possibly TRBD1 (6 bases). This CDR3 is 14 amino acids long. V lost 0 bases to trimming and J lost 7 bases, with 12 bases between them. Per germline, CDR1 ENHRY and CDR2 SYGVKD.

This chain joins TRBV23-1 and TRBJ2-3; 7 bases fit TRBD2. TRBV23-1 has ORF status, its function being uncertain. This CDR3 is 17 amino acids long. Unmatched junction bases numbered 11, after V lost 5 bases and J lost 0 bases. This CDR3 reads CASSGAGATGSTDTQYF. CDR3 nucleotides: TGCGCCAGCAGTGGGGCGGGAGCGACCGGGAGCACAGATACGCAGTATTTT.

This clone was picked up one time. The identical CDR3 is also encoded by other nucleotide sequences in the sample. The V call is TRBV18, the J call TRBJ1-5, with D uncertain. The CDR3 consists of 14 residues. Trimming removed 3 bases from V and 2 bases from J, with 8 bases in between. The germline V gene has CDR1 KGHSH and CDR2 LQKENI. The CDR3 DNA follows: TGTGCCAGCTCACCCCGAGAGGGCAATCAGCCCCAGCATTTT. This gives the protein CASSPREGNQPQHF.

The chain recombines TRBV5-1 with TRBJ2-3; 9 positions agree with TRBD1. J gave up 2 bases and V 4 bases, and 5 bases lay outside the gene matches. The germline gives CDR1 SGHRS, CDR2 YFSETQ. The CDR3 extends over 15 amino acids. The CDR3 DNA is TGCGCCAGCAGCCTTCGGGACAGGGTCACAGATACGCAGTATTTT. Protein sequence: CASSLRDRVTDTQYF.

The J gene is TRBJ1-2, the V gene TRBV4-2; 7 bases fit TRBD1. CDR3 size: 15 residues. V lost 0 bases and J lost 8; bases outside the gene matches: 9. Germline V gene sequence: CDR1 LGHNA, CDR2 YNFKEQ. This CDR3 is CASSQDRDRVYGYTF. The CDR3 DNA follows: TGTGCCAGCAGCCAAGATCGAGACAGGGTGTACGGCTACACCTTC.

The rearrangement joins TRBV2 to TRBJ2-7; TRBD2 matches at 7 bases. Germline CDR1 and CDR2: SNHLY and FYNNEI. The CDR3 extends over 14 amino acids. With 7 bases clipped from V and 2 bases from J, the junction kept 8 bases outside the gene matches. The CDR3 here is CASMGGGTTYEQYF. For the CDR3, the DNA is TGTGCCAGCATGGGGGGAGGGACCACCTACGAGCAGTACTTC. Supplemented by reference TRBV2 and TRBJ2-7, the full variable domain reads EPEVTQTPSHQVTQMGQEVILRCVPISNHLYFYWYRQILGQKVEFLVSFYNNEISEKSEIFDDQFSVERPDGSNFTLKIRSTKLEDSAMYFCASMGGGTTYEQYFGPGTRLTVT.

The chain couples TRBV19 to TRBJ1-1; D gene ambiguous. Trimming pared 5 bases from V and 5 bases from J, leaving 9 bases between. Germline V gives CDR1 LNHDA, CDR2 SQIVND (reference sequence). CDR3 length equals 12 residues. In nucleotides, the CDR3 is TGTGCCAGTAGTTCTCAAGGGACTGAAGCTTTCTTT. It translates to CASSSQGTEAFF. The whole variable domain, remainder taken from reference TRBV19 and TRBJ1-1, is DGGITQSPKYLFRKEGQNVTLSCEQNLNHDAMYWYRQDPGQGLRLIYYSQIVNDFQKGDIAEGYSVSREKKESFPLTVTSAQKNPTAFYLCASSSQGTEAFFGQGTRLTVV.

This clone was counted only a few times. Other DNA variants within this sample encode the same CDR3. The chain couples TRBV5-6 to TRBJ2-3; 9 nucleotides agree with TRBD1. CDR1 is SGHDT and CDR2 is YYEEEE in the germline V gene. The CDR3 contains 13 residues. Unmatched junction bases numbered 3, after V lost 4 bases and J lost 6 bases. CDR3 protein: CASSRQGDDTQYF. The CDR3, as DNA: TGTGCCAGCAGCAGACAGGGGGACGATACGCAGTATTTT.

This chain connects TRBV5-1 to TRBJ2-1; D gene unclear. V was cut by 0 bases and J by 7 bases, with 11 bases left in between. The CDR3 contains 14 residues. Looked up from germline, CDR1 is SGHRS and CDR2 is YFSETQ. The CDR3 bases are TGCGCCAGCAGCTTGGCCGTGTTTCAAAATGAGCAGTTCTTC. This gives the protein CASSLAVFQNEQFF. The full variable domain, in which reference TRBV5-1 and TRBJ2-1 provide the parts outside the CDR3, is KAGVTQTPRYLIKTRGQQVTLSCSPISGHRSVSWYQQTPGQGLQFLFEYFSETQRNKGNFPGRFSGRQFSNSRSEMNVSTLELGDSALYLCASSLAVFQNEQFFGPGTRLTVL.

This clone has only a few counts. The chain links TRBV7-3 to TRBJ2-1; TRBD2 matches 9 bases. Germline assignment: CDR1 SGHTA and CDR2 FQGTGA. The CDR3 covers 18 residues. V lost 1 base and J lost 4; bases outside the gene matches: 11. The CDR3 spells CASSLSRLAVDGYNEQFF. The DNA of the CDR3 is TGTGCCAGCAGCTTAAGCAGACTAGCGGTAGACGGGTACAATGAGCAGTTCTTC.

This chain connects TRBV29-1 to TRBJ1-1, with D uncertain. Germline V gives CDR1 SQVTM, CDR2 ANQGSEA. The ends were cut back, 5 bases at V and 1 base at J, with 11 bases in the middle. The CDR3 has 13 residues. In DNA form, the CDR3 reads TGCAGCGTTTGGACCGGGCCGAACACTGAAGCTTTCTTT. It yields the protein CSVWTGPNTEAFF. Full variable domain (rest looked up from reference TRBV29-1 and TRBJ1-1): SAVISQKPSRDICQRGTSLTIQCQVDSQVTMMFWYRQQPGQSLTLIATANQGSEATYESGFVIDKFPISRPNLTFSTLTVSNMSPEDSSIYLCSVWTGPNTEAFFGQGTRLTVV.

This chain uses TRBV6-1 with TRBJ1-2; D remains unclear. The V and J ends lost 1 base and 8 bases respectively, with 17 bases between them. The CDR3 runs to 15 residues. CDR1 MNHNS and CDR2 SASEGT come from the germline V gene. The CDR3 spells CASSEEIGMGQGYTF. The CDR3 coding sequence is TGTGCCAGCAGTGAAGAAATCGGGATGGGTCAGGGCTACACCTTC.

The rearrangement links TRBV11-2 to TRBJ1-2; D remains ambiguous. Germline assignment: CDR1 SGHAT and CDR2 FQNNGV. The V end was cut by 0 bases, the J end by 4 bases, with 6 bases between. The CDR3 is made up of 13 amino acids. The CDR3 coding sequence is TGTGCCAGCAGCTTAGATCTGATCTATGGCTACACCTTC. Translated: CASSLDLIYGYTF.

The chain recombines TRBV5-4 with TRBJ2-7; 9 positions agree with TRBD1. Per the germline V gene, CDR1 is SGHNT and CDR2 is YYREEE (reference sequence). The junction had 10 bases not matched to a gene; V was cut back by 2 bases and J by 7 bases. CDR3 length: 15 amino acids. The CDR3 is CASSLGGQGSGEQYF. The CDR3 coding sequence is TGTGCCAGCAGCTTAGGGGGACAGGGTTCGGGAGAGCAGTACTTC.

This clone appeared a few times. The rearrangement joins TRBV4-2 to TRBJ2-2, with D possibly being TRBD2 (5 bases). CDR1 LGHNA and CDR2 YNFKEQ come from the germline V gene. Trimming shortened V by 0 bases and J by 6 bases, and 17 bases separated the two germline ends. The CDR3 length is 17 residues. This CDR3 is CASSQELSREYAGELFF. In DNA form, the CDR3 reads TGTGCCAGCAGCCAAGAATTATCGAGGGAGTATGCCGGGGAGCTGTTTTTT.

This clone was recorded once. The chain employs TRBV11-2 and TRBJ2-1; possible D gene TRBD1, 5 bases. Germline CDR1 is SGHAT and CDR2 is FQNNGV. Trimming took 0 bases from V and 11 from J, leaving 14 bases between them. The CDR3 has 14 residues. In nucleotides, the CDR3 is TGTGCCAGCAGCTTAGATCTGGACATAAAGAAGCAGTTCTTC. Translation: CASSLDLDIKKQFF.

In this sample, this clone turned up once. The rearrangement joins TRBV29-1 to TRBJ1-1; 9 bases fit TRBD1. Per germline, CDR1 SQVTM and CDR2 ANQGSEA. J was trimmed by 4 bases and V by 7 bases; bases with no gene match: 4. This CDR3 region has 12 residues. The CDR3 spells CSAGQGFTEAFF. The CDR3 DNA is TGCAGCGCCGGACAGGGGTTCACTGAAGCTTTCTTT.

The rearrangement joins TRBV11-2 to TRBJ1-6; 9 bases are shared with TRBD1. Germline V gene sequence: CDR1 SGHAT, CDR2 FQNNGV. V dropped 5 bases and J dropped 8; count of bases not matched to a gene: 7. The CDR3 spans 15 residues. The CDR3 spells CASSRRQGGYSPLHF. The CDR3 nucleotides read TGTGCCAGCAGCCGACGACAGGGGGGGTATTCACCCCTCCACTTT. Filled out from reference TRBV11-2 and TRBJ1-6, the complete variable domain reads EAGVAQSPRYKIIEKRQSVAFWCNPISGHATLYWYQQILGQGPKLLIQFQNNGVVDDSQLPKDRFSAERLKGVDSTLKIQPAKLEDSAVYLCASSRRQGGYSPLHFGNGTRLTVT.

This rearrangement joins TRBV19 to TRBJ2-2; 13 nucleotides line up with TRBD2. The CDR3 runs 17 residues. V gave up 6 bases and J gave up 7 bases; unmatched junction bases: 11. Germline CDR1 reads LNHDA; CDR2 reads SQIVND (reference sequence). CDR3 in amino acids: CASSSGGLAGWVGELFF. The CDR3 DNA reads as TGTGCCAGTAGCTCAGGGGGACTAGCGGGATGGGTCGGGGAGCTGTTTTTT.

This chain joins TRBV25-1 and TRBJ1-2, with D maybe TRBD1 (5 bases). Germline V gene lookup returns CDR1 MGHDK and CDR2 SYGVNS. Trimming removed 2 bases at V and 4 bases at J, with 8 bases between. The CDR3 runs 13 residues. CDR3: CASSEGGPYGYTF. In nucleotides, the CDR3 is TGTGCCAGCAGTGAAGGGGGTCCCTATGGCTACACCTTC.

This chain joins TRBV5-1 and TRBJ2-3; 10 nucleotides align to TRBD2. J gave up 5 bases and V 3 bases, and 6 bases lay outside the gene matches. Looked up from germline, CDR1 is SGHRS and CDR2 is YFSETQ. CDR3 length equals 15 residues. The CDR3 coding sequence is TGCGCCAGCAGCTCCGGGACTAGCGTTGAAGATACGCAGTATTTT. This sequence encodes CASSSGTSVEDTQYF.

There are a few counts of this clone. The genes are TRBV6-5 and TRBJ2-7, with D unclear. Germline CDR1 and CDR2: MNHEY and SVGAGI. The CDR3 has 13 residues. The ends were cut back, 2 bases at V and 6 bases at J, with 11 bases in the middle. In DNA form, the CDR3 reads TGTGCCAGCAGTTACCTGGGTGACTCCGAGCAGTACTTC. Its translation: CASSYLGDSEQYF.

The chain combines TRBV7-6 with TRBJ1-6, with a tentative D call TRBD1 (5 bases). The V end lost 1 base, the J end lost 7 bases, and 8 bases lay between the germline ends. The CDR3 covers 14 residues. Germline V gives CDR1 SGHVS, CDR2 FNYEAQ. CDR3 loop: CASSLEDKNSPLHF. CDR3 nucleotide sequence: TGTGCCAGCAGCTTAGAGGACAAGAATTCACCCCTCCACTTT.

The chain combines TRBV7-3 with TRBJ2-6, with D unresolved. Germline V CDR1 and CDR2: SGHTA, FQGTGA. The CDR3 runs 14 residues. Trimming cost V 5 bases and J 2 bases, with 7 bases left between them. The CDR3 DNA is TGTGCCAGCAGCCCTTCAGCTGGGGCCAACGTCCTGACTTTC. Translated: CASSPSAGANVLTF.

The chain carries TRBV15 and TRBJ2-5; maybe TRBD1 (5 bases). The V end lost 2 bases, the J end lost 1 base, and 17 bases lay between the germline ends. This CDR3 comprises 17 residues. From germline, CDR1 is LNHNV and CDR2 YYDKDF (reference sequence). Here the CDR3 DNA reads TGTGCCACCAGCAGATACCAGGGCCCTCGAAGCCAAGAGACCCAGTACTTC. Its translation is CATSRYQGPRSQETQYF.

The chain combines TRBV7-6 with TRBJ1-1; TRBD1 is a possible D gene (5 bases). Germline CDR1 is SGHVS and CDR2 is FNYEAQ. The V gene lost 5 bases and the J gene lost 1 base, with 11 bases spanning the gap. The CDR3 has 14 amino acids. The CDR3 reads CASSLGVWNTEAFF. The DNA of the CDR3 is TGTGCCAGCAGCCTGGGGGTTTGGAACACTGAAGCTTTCTTT.